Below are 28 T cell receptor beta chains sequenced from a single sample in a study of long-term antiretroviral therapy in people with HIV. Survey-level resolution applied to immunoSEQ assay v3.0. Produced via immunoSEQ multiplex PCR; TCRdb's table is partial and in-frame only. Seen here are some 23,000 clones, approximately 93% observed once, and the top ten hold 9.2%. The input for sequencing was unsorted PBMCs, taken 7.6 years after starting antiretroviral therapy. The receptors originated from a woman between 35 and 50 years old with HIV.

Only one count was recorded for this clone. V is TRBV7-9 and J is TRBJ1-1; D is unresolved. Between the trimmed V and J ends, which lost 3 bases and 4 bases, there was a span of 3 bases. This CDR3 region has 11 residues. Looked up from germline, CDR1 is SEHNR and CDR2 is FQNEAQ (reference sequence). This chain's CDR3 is CASSFSTEAFF. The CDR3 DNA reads TGTGCCAGCAGCTTTAGCACTGAAGCTTTCTTT.

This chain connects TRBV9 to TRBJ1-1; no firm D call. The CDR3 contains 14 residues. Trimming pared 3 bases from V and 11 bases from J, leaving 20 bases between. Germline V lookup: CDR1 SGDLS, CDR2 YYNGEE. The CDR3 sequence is CASSAPNPPLIAFF. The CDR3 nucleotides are TGTGCCAGCAGCGCCCCAAATCCGCCACTGATTGCTTTCTTT.

CDR3 DNA sequence: TGTGCCAGCAGCGGGACAGGGGAGGTCTATGGCTACACCTTC. Encoded protein: CASSGTGEVYGYTF. This chain uses TRBV2 with TRBJ1-2; 10 bases are shared with TRBD1. Losses at the gene ends were 6 bases for V and 4 bases for J; bases not matched to a gene: 5. Germline CDR1 reads SNHLY; CDR2 reads FYNNEI. The CDR3 extends over 14 amino acids. The complete variable domain, with remaining parts taken from reference TRBV2 and TRBJ1-2, reads EPEVTQTPSHQVTQMGQEVILRCVPISNHLYFYWYRQILGQKVEFLVSFYNNEISEKSEIFDDQFSVERPDGSNFTLKIRSTKLEDSAMYFCASSGTGEVYGYTFGSGTRLTVV.

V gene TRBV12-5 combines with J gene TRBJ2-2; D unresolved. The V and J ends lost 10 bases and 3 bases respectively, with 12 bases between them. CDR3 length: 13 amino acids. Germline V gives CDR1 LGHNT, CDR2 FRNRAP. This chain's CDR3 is CATLEPYTGELFF. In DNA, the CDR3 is TGTGCTACCTTGGAACCCTACACCGGGGAGCTGTTTTTT. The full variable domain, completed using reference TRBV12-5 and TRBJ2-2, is DARVTQTPRHKVTEMGQEVTMRCQPILGHNTVFWYRQTMMQGLELLAYFRNRAPLDDSGMPKDRFSAEMPDATLATLKIQPSEPRDSAVYFCATLEPYTGELFFGEGSRLTVL.

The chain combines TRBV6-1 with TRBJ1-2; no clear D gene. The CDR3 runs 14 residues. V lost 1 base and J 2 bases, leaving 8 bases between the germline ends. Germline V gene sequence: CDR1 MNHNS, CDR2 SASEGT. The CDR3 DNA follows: TGTGCCAGCAGTGAAGGGGTAGCGAACTATGGCTACACCTTC. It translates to CASSEGVANYGYTF.

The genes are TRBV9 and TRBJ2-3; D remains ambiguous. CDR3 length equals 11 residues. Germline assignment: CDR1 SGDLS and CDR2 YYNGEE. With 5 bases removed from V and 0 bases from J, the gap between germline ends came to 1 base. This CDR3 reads CASSSTDTQYF. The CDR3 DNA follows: TGTGCCAGCAGTAGCACAGATACGCAGTATTTT.

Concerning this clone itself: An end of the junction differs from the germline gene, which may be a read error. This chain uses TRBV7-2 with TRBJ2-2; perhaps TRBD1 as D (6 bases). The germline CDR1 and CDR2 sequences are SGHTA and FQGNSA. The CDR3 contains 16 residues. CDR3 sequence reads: CASSRGRGQDTGELFF. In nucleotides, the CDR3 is TGCGCCAGCAGCCGCGGACGGGGACAAGACACCGGGGAGCTGTTTTTT.

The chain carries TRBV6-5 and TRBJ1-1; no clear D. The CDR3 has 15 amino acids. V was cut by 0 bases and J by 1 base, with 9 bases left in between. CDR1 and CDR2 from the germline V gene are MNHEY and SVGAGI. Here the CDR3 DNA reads TGTGCCAGCAGTTACTCCTTAGGCCAGAACACTGAAGCTTTCTTT. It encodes CASSYSLGQNTEAFF.

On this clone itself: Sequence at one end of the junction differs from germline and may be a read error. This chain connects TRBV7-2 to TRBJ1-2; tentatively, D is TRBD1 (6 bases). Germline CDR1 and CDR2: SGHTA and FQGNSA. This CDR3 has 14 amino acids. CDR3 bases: TGCGCCAGCAGCCAAGATTGGGGGGGCATTGGCTACACCTTC. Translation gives CASSQDWGGIGYTF.

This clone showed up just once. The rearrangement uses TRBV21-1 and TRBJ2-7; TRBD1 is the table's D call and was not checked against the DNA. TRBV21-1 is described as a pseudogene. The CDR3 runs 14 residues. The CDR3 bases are TGTGCCAGCAGCGGCCTTATTCATCTTGGCCGGCAGTACTTC. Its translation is CASSGLIHLGRQYF.

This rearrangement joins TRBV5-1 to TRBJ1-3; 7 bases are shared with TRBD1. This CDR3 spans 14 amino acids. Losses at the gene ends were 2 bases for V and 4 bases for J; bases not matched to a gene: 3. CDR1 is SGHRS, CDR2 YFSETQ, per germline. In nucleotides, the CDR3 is TGCGCCAGCAGCTTTGGGACAGAAGGAAACACCATATATTTT. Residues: CASSFGTEGNTIYF.

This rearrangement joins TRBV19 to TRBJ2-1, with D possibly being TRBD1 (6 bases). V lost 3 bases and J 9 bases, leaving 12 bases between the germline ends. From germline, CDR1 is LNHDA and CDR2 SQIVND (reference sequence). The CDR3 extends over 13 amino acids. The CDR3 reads CASSMRQGFEQFF. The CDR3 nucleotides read TGTGCCAGTAGTATGCGGCAGGGGTTTGAGCAGTTCTTC.

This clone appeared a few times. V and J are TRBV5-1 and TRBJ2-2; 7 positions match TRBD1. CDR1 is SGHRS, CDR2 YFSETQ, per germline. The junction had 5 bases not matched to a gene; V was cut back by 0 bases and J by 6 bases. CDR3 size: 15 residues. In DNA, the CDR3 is TGCGCCAGCAGCTTGGGTGACAGGGCATCCGGGGAGCTGTTTTTT. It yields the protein CASSLGDRASGELFF.

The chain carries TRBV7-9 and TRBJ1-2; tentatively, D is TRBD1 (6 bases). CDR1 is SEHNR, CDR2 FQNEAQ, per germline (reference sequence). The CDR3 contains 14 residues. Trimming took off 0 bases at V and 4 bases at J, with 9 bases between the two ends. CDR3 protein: CASSLAQGSYGYTF. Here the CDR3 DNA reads TGTGCCAGCAGCTTAGCGCAGGGGAGCTATGGCTACACCTTC.

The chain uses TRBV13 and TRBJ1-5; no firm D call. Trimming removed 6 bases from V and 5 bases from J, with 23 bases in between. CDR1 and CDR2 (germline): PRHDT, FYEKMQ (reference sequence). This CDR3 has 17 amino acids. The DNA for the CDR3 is TGTGCCAGCAGGGCCCTACTGATATTGGCGGGCCATCAGCCCCAGCATTTT. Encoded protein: CASRALLILAGHQPQHF.

The CDR3 DNA follows: TGTGCCAGCAGTTACACGAGGAACACCGGGGAGCTGTTTTTT. Translated: CASSYTRNTGELFF. The chain couples TRBV6-5 to TRBJ2-2; D gene unclear. The germline V gene encodes CDR1 MNHEY and CDR2 SVGAGI. CDR3 length equals 14 residues. V was cut by 2 bases and J by 1 base, with 5 bases left in between.

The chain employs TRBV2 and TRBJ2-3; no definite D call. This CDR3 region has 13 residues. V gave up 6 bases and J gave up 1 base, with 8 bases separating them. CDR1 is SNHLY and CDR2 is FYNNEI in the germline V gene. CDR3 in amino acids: CASRLDGTDTQYF. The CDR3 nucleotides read TGTGCCAGCAGGCTGGATGGCACAGATACGCAGTATTTT.

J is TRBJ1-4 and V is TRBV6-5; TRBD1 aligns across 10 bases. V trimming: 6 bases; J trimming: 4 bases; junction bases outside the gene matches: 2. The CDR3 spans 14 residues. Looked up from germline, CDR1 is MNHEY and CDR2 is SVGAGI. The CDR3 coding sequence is TGTGCCAGCAGGCGGACAGGGGGTAATGAAAAACTGTTTTTT. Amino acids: CASRRTGGNEKLFF.

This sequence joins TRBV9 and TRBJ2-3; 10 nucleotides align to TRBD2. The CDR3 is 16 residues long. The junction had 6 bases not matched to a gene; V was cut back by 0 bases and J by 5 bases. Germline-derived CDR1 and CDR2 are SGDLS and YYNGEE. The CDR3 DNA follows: TGTGCCAGCAGCGTAGTAGGAGCGGGGGGGATAGATACGCAGTATTTT. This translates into CASSVVGAGGIDTQYF.

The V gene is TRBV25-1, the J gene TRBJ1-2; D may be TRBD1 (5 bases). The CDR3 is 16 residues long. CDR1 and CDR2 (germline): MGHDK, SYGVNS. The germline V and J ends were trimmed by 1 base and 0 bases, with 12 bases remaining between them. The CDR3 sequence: CASSESDGGPNYGYTF. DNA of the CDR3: TGTGCCAGCAGTGAATCAGATGGGGGTCCTAACTATGGCTACACCTTC.

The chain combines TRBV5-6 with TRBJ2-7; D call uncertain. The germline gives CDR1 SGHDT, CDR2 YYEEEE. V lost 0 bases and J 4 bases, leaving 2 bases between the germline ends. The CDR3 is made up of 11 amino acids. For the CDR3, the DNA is TGTGCCAGCAGCTTGGGTTACGAGCAGTACTTC. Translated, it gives CASSLGYEQYF.

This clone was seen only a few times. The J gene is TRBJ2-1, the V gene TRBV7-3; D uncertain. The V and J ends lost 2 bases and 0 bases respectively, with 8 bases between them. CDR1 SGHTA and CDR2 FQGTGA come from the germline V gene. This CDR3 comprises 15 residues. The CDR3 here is CASSLGSPSYNEQFF. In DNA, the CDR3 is TGTGCCAGCAGCTTAGGATCCCCCTCCTACAATGAGCAGTTCTTC. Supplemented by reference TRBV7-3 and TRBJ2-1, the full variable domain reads GAGVSQTPSNKVTEKGKYVELRCDPISGHTALYWYRQSLGQGPEFLIYFQGTGAADDSGLPNDRFFAVRPEGSVSTLKIQRTERGDSAVYLCASSLGSPSYNEQFFGPGTRLTVL.

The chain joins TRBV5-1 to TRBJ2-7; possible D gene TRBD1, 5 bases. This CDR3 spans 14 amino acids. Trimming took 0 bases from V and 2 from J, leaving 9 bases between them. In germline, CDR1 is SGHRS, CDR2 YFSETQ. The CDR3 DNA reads TGCGCCAGCAGCTTGGGGGCAGGGCCCTACGAGCAGTACTTC. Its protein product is CASSLGAGPYEQYF.

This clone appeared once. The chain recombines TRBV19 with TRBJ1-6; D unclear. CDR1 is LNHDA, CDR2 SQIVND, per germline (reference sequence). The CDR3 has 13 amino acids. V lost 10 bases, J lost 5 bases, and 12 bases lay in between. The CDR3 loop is CATKAGDNSPLHF. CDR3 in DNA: TGTGCCACCAAAGCGGGCGATAATTCACCCCTCCACTTT.

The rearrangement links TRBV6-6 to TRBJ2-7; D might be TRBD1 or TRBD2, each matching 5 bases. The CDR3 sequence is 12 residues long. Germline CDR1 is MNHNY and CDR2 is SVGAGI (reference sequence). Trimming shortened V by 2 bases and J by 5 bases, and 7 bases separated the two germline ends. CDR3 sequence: CASSYRGDEQYF. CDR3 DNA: TGTGCCAGCAGTTACAGAGGGGACGAGCAGTACTTC.

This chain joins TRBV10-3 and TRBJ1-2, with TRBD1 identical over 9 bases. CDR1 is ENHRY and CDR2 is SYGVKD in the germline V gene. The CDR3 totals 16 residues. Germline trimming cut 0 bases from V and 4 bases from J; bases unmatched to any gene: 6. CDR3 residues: CAISESADRGGYGYTF. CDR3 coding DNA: TGTGCCATCAGTGAGTCAGCGGACAGGGGTGGCTATGGCTACACCTTC.

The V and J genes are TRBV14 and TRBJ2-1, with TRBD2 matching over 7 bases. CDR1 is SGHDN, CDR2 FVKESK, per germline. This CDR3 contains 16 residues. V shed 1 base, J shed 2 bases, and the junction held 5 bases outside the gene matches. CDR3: CASSQVAGLAYNEQFF. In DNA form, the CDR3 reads TGTGCCAGCAGCCAAGTAGCGGGTTTAGCCTACAATGAGCAGTTCTTC.

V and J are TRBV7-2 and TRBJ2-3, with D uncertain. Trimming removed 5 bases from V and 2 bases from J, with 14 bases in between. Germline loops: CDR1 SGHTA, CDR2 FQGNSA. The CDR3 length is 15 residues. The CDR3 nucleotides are TGTGCCAGCAGCACACAAAATTCTGCCACAGATACGCAGTATTTT. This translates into CASSTQNSATDTQYF.